The rows below give T cell receptor beta chains drawn from one sample of a study of beta chain features in type 1 diabetes. Data came from immunoSEQ multiplex PCR; TCRdb stores just in-frame clones and leaves some out. The sample includes 600,000 to 750,000 clones, roughly an eighth of them seen just once. Specimen: naive CD4+ T cells from blood. These receptors all stem from a man younger than 45 with type 1 diabetes. The CDR3 runs from the conserved cysteine through the conserved F or W. D genes are given only for firm matches. Only part of the rows carry a size: once, few, many, or a class if the clone is expanded.

clone_size j_call cdr3_length v_call d_call cdr3_aa cdr3_nt
. TRBJ2-7 15 TRBV7-2 TRBD1 CASSQGTGSTYEQYF TGTGCCAGCAGCCAAGGGACAGGTTCGACCTACGAGCAGTACTTC
few TRBJ1-4 14 TRBV10-3 TRBD1 CATAPGTGNEKLFF TGTGCCACCGCGCCCGGGACAGGGAATGAAAAACTGTTTTTT
. TRBJ2-5 14 TRBV6-5 . CASSPGVGGETQYF TGTGCCAGCAGTCCCGGGGTAGGGGGGGAGACCCAGTACTTC
few TRBJ1-2 13 TRBV27 . CASSLTGYYGYTF TGTGCCAGCAGTTTAACAGGGTACTATGGCTACACCTTC
few TRBJ1-1 13 TRBV5-1 . CASSLGAEGEAFF TGCGCCAGCAGCTTGGGGGCAGAGGGTGAAGCTTTCTTT
few TRBJ2-1 13 TRBV5-1 . CASSSLQRNEQFF TGCGCCAGCAGCTCCCTTCAGAGAAATGAGCAGTTCTTC
few TRBJ1-5 15 TRBV7-9 . CASSLGGQGNQPQHF TGTGCCAGCAGCTTAGGGGGCCAAGGCAATCAGCCCCAGCATTTT
. TRBJ1-2 12 TRBV11-2 . CASSRTGYGYTF TGTGCCAGCAGCCGTACAGGCTATGGCTACACCTTC
. TRBJ2-3 15 TRBV11-3 TRBD2 CASSASGVGTDTQYF TGTGCCAGCAGCGCTAGCGGGGTCGGGACAGATACGCAGTATTTT
. TRBJ2-3 14 TRBV21-1 . CASSKGKGNDTQYF TGTGCCAGCAGCAAAGGGAAGGGGAATGATACGCAGTATTTT
. TRBJ2-7 13 TRBV28 . CASSFGSGNEQYF TGTGCCAGCAGTTTTGGGTCGGGTAACGAGCAGTACTTC
few TRBJ2-2 17 TRBV4-3 . CASSLWASPGDIGELFF TGCGCCAGCAGCTTATGGGCCTCGCCCGGGGACATCGGGGAGCTGTTTTTT
. TRBJ1-2 13 TRBV7-2 . CASSSGYNYGYTF TGTGCCAGCAGCTCAGGCTATAACTATGGCTACACCTTC
. TRBJ2-7 12 TRBV11-3 TRBD1 CASSGSQGPQYF TGTGCCAGCAGCGGGTCACAGGGGCCGCAGTACTTC
. TRBJ2-7 14 TRBV12-5 . CASGLGVASYEQYF TGTGCTAGTGGTTTAGGTGTAGCGTCCTACGAGCAGTACTTC
. TRBJ1-5 14 TRBV30 . CAWSVAQVGQPQHF TGTGCCTGGAGTGTAGCCCAGGTGGGACAGCCCCAGCATTTT
few TRBJ2-7 14 TRBV19 TRBD1 CASSTTGEKAEQYF TGTGCCAGTAGTACCACAGGGGAAAAGGCTGAGCAGTACTTC
. TRBJ2-7 14 TRBV7-3 . CASSPKTGAYEQYF TGTGCCAGCAGCCCAAAAACTGGGGCCTACGAGCAGTACTTC
few TRBJ2-7 13 TRBV6-5 TRBD1 CASRTGQGGEQYF TGTGCCAGCAGAACGGGACAGGGAGGCGAGCAGTACTTC
. TRBJ2-6 14 TRBV4-2 . CASAQGTGANVLTF TGTGCCAGCGCACAGGGAACTGGGGCCAACGTCCTGACTTTC
. TRBJ2-1 15 TRBV4-3 . CASSQDAGNYNEQFF TGCGCCAGCAGCCAAGATGCTGGGAACTACAATGAGCAGTTCTTC
few TRBJ2-1 16 TRBV2 TRBD2 CASSERGLAAWDEQFF TGTGCCAGCAGTGAACGGGGACTAGCGGCCTGGGATGAGCAGTTCTTC
. TRBJ1-3 15 TRBV4-3 . CASSQVRDTGNTIYF TGCGCCAGCAGCCAGGTGCGGGACACTGGAAACACCATATATTTT
. TRBJ2-3 17 TRBV7-2 . CASSFLRGNPSTDTQYF TGTGCCAGCAGCTTTCTTAGGGGAAATCCTAGCACAGATACGCAGTATTTT
. TRBJ2-1 14 TRBV10-2 TRBD1 CASGIRQGNNEQFF TGCGCCAGCGGGATACGACAGGGAAACAATGAGCAGTTCTTC
few TRBJ1-2 8 TRBV7-9 . CASSLGLF TGTGCCAGCAGCTTGGGGTTATTC
. TRBJ2-3 16 TRBV6-6 TRBD2 CASTLLAGGSTDTQYF TGTGCCAGCACCCTACTGGCGGGGGGGAGCACAGATACGCAGTATTTT
. TRBJ1-2 12 TRBV28 . CASSSGRSGYTF TGTGCCAGCAGTTCTGGACGGAGCGGCTACACCTTC
once TRBJ1-6 15 TRBV9 . CASSVEAAEGSPLHF TGTGCCAGCAGCGTAGAGGCGGCAGAGGGATCACCCCTCCACTTT
. TRBJ1-4 14 TRBV27 . CASSFQGANEKLFF TGTGCCAGCAGTTTCCAAGGCGCTAATGAAAAACTGTTTTTT
few TRBJ2-7 13 TRBV25-1 TRBD1 CATSSRGLYEQYF TGTGCCACTTCGTCCAGGGGGCTCTACGAGCAGTACTTC
few TRBJ2-5 11 TRBV28 . CASSYRETQYF TGTGCCAGCAGCTACCGGGAGACCCAGTACTTC
. TRBJ1-3 16 TRBV7-2 . CASSAVQGIGGNTIYF TGTGCCAGCAGCGCCGTACAGGGAATAGGCGGAAACACCATATATTTT
. TRBJ2-1 12 TRBV6-5 . CASRTGYNEQFF TGTGCCAGCAGGACGGGCTACAATGAGCAGTTCTTC
few TRBJ2-2 14 TRBV29-1 TRBD1 CSVEEDRATGELFF TGCAGCGTTGAAGAGGACAGGGCAACCGGGGAGCTGTTTTTT
. TRBJ2-5 13 TRBV6-5 TRBD2 CASSGRGEETQYF TGTGCCAGCAGTGGACGGGGGGAAGAGACCCAGTACTTC
few TRBJ2-6 13 TRBV2 . CASIGDGANVLTF TGTGCCAGCATAGGAGATGGGGCCAACGTCCTGACTTTC
few TRBJ2-1 14 TRBV7-9 . CASSPMAPYNEQFF TGTGCCAGCAGCCCGATGGCCCCATACAATGAGCAGTTCTTC